These 26 T cell receptor beta chains share one sample of origin, sequenced in a study of vaccination and CD4 T cells after COVID-19. Sequenced with the Oncomine TCR Beta short-read assay was DNA taken from cultured CD4+ T cells. TCRdb re-called the PCR reads with MiXCR, one entry per CDR3 protein. The sample carries 25,000 to 30,000 distinct CDR3 sequences, 50% recorded once. Indicated treatment: approximately 11-day PBMC culture with coronavirus spike peptide pools or control peptides (ViraFEST assay). No antigens are known for them. The sequencing used CD4+ T cells from blood, cultured in vitro, collected before SARS-CoV-2 vaccination. These receptors came from a human donor who received a COVID-19 vaccine.

The rearrangement uses TRBV27 and TRBJ2-7; 11 bases agree with TRBD1. This CDR3 region has 15 residues. V was clipped by 0 bases and J by 7 bases; unmatched bases: 5. Germline lookup yields CDR1 MNHEY and CDR2 SMNVEV (reference sequence). The CDR3 DNA sequence: TGTGCCAGCAGTTTATCGGGGACAGGGGGGTGGGAGCAGTACTTC. Translated, it gives CASSLSGTGGWEQYF.

The chain joins TRBV5-1 to TRBJ2-5; D is perhaps TRBD2 (5 bases). The CDR3 has 15 amino acids. Looked up from germline, CDR1 is SGHRS and CDR2 is YFSETQ. Between the trimmed V and J ends, which lost 1 base and 3 bases, there was a span of 13 bases. The CDR3 DNA sequence: TGCGCCAGCAGCTTGACTTCCCCGAGGGAAGAGACCCAGTACTTC. It yields the protein CASSLTSPREETQYF.

V and J are TRBV11-3 and TRBJ2-5; 9 bases agree with TRBD2. The V gene's germline CDR1 is SGHNT and CDR2 YENEEA. With 0 bases clipped from V and 5 bases from J, the junction kept 4 bases outside the gene matches. CDR3 length: 15 amino acids. The DNA of the CDR3 is TGTGCCAGCAGCTTAGAAGGCGGGGGGGTTGAGACCCAGTACTTC. It translates to CASSLEGGGVETQYF.

This sequence joins TRBV11-2 and TRBJ2-2, with D tentatively TRBD2 (5 bases). Trimming cost V 1 base and J 4 bases, with 10 bases left between them. CDR1 SGHAT and CDR2 FQNNGV come from the germline V gene. CDR3 length equals 15 residues. The CDR3 DNA follows: TGTGCCAGCAGCTTAGCGGGGATCGCCACCGGGGAGCTGTTTTTT. Amino acid sequence: CASSLAGIATGELFF.

The chain links TRBV11-3 to TRBJ2-7; D may be TRBD2 (6 bases). The V gene lost 6 bases and the J gene lost 2 bases, with 17 bases spanning the gap. CDR1 is SGHNT and CDR2 is YENEEA in the germline V gene. This CDR3 contains 15 residues. Here the CDR3 DNA reads TGTGCCAGCAGACTCACTAGCTTGGAACCCTACGAGCAGTACTTC. Its protein product is CASRLTSLEPYEQYF.

This chain uses TRBV6-1 with TRBJ1-1; a weak D match, TRBD1 (5 bases). V was shortened by 4 bases and J by 1 base, with 13 bases between the two germline ends. The germline V gene encodes CDR1 MNHNS and CDR2 SASEGT. This CDR3 comprises 15 residues. CDR3 sequence reads: CASSGQTQRNTEAFF. CDR3 sequence (DNA): TGTGCCAGCAGTGGACAGACACAGCGGAACACTGAAGCTTTCTTT.

The chain couples TRBV19 to TRBJ1-2; D not resolved. V lost 7 bases, J lost 5 bases, and 8 bases lay in between. Germline values: CDR1 LNHDA, CDR2 SQIVND (reference sequence). The CDR3 covers 11 residues. CDR3 loop: CASTPGYGYTF. DNA for the CDR3: TGTGCCAGTACGCCGGGTTATGGCTACACCTTC.

This clonotype was found once. The J gene is TRBJ2-3, the V gene TRBV7-2, with D unclear. The CDR3 runs to 16 residues. Germline lookup yields CDR1 SGHTA and CDR2 FQGNSA. V lost 5 bases and J 2 bases, leaving 17 bases between the germline ends. CDR3 in amino acids: CASSRSIRAFTDTQYF. DNA of the CDR3: TGTGCCAGCAGCCGCTCGATTCGGGCTTTCACAGATACGCAGTATTTT.

The J gene is TRBJ1-2, the V gene TRBV19; no clear D. Per germline, CDR1 LNHDA and CDR2 SQIVND (reference sequence). V was clipped by 5 bases and J by 5 bases, with 21 bases between them. The CDR3 consists of 16 residues. CDR3 in amino acids: CASSPRKSRRGYGYTF. As DNA, the CDR3 is TGTGCCAGTAGTCCGCGCAAATCTCGAAGAGGATATGGCTACACCTTC.

This chain connects TRBV20-1 to TRBJ2-3, with 10 bases aligning to TRBD2. After removal of 0 bases from V and 2 bases from J, the junction contained 2 bases not matched to a gene. Germline V gene sequence: CDR1 DFQATT, CDR2 SNEGSKA (reference sequence). The CDR3 sequence is 15 residues long. CDR3 protein: CSARELAGFTDTQYF. In nucleotides, the CDR3 is TGCAGTGCTAGAGAACTAGCGGGATTCACAGATACGCAGTATTTT.

The chain carries TRBV20-1 and TRBJ1-6; 9 bases match TRBD1. Germline V gene lookup returns CDR1 DFQATT and CDR2 SNEGSKA (reference sequence). After removal of 2 bases from V and 2 bases from J, the junction contained 4 bases not matched to a gene. The CDR3 totals 16 residues. This CDR3 is CSARSGTGTYNSPLHF. The CDR3 region has the DNA TGCAGTGCTAGATCCGGGACAGGGACCTATAATTCACCCCTCCACTTT.

The gene calls are TRBV6-1 and TRBJ1-1; possible D gene TRBD1, 5 bases. The V end was cut by 8 bases, the J end by 0 bases, with 10 bases between. Germline assignment: CDR1 MNHNS and CDR2 SASEGT. This CDR3 contains 13 residues. CDR3 protein: CASRRDLNTEAFF. The CDR3, as DNA: TGTGCCAGCCGGAGGGACTTGAACACTGAAGCTTTCTTT.

This clonotype turned up a few times. The gene calls are TRBV7-9 and TRBJ1-4; a weak D match, TRBD1 (6 bases). Germline lookup yields CDR1 SEHNR and CDR2 FQNEAQ (reference sequence). The CDR3 has 14 residues. V shed 0 bases and J shed 7 bases, with 9 bases lying between them. CDR3 amino acids: CASSLAGGLEKLFF. The CDR3 region has the DNA TGTGCCAGCAGCTTAGCGGGGGGCCTTGAAAAACTGTTTTTT.

V is TRBV10-1 and J is TRBJ1-5, with a tentative D call TRBD1 (5 bases). Germline CDR1 WNHNN, CDR2 SYGVQD (reference sequence). CDR3 length: 16 residues. V shed 6 bases and J shed 4 bases, with 19 bases lying between them. CDR3 in DNA: TGCGCCAGCAGAGCGGACCAACCTTGGGGGAATCAGCCCCAGCATTTT. This encodes CASRADQPWGNQPQHF.

This clonotype was seen only a few times. The chain couples TRBV7-3 to TRBJ2-3; TRBD2 aligns across 9 bases. This CDR3 region has 14 residues. Trimming took 5 bases from V and 5 from J; bases not matched to a gene: 5. Looked up from germline, CDR1 is SGHTA and CDR2 is FQGTGA. The CDR3 DNA reads TGTGCCAGCAGCATACAGCGGGGGGAAGATACGCAGTATTTT. Protein: CASSIQRGEDTQYF.

The sample holds a few counts of this clonotype. The rearrangement uses TRBV6-1 and TRBJ2-7; TRBD1 agrees at 9 bases. Trimming at V came to 2 bases and at J to 8 bases, leaving 10 bases not matched to a gene. The CDR3 is made up of 15 amino acids. Germline CDR1 reads MNHNS; CDR2 reads SASEGT. The CDR3 region is CASSEIQGTGFKQYF. The CDR3 coding sequence is TGTGCCAGCAGTGAAATACAAGGGACAGGGTTCAAGCAGTACTTC.

The V and J genes are TRBV7-9 and TRBJ2-3; D gene ambiguous. This CDR3 contains 13 residues. Germline V lookup: CDR1 SEHNR, CDR2 FQNEAQ (reference sequence). The V gene lost 5 bases and the J gene lost 5 bases, with 11 bases spanning the gap. The CDR3 bases are TGTGCCAGCAGCGCAGTAAGTGGAGATACGCAGTATTTT. It codes for CASSAVSGDTQYF.

The chain combines TRBV12-3 or TRBV12-4 with TRBJ1-2, with D possibly TRBD1 on 5 matching bases. V lost 6 bases and J lost 7, with 18 bases in between. This CDR3 has 14 amino acids. The chain's CDR3 is CASRTGWGGSGYTF. The CDR3 coding sequence is TGTGCCAGCAGAACCGGGTGGGGGGGAAGTGGCTACACCTTC.

This chain connects TRBV6-1 to TRBJ2-3; 13 bases are shared with TRBD2. Germline V lookup: CDR1 MNHNS, CDR2 SASEGT. With 1 base clipped from V and 0 bases from J, the junction kept 7 bases outside the gene matches. The CDR3 covers 19 residues. The CDR3 DNA is TGTGCCAGCAGTGAAGTTCCTTGGACTAGCGGGGGTAGCACAGATACGCAGTATTTT. Translated: CASSEVPWTSGGSTDTQYF.

The chain couples TRBV5-6 to TRBJ1-2, with 7 bases identical to TRBD1. The J segment lost 0 bases and the V segment lost 6 bases, leaving 11 bases of the junction unmatched. This CDR3 contains 16 residues. CDR1 is SGHDT, CDR2 YYEEEE, per germline. The CDR3 DNA reads TGTGCCAGCACCCTAAGACAGGGAGGTACTAACTATGGCTACACCTTC. Translating it yields CASTLRQGGTNYGYTF. The full variable domain, rest sourced from reference TRBV5-6 and TRBJ1-2, is DAGVTQSPTHLIKTRGQQVTLRCSPKSGHDTVSWYQQALGQGPQFIFQYYEEEERQRGNFPDRFSGHQFPNYSSELNVNALLLGDSALYLCASTLRQGGTNYGYTFGSGTRLTVV.

There are a few counts of this clonotype. This chain joins TRBV2 and TRBJ1-6, with a possible D match to TRBD1 (5 bases). V dropped 5 bases and J dropped 10 bases, with 15 bases sitting between them. CDR1 is SNHLY, CDR2 FYNNEI, per germline. The CDR3 spans 14 residues. The CDR3 DNA is TGTGCCAGCAGTCCGGGAGGGGTTGGATCACCCCTCCACTTT. It codes for CASSPGGVGSPLHF.

This clonotype has only a few counts. The chain recombines TRBV7-2 with TRBJ1-2; tentative D call: TRBD1 (6 bases). The CDR3 extends over 15 amino acids. The germline gives CDR1 SGHTA, CDR2 FQGNSA. V was trimmed by 4 bases and J by 4 bases, leaving 16 bases between them. CDR3: CASSWPAGGSYGYTF. In nucleotides, the CDR3 is TGTGCCAGCAGCTGGCCCGCCGGGGGCTCCTATGGCTACACCTTC.

J is TRBJ2-3 and V is TRBV2, with 7 bases that match TRBD1. After removal of 7 bases from V and 1 base from J, the junction contained 5 bases not matched to a gene. CDR1 SNHLY and CDR2 FYNNEI come from the germline V gene. This CDR3 contains 14 residues. DNA of the CDR3: TGTGCCAGCATGATCGGACAGGGCACAGATACGCAGTATTTT. Translation: CASMIGQGTDTQYF.

The chain recombines TRBV4-1 with TRBJ2-3; D may correspond to TRBD1 or TRBD2 (5 bases each). CDR3 length: 14 amino acids. V was trimmed by 4 bases and J by 2 bases, leaving 10 bases between them. Germline CDR1 and CDR2: MGHRA and YSYEKL. CDR3 in DNA: TGCGCCAGCAGCCCTATCGGGACCACAGATACGCAGTATTTT. This gives the protein CASSPIGTTDTQYF.

In this sample, this clonotype turned up a few times. The gene calls are TRBV12-3 or TRBV12-4 and TRBJ1-6, with D uncertain. The V gene lost 6 bases and the J gene lost 9 bases, with 18 bases spanning the gap. The CDR3 covers 15 residues. The CDR3 DNA is TGTGCCAGCAGCCCCAACCCTAGGGATGGTTCACCCCTCCACTTT. This gives the protein CASSPNPRDGSPLHF.

To note about this clonotype: The junction departs from germline at one end; a sequencing error may be responsible. This chain joins TRBV5-3 and TRBJ2-2; D is possibly TRBD2 (6 bases). TRBV5-3 is known as an ORF, though its function is uncertain. This CDR3 is built from 16 residues. The DNA for the CDR3 is TGTGCCAGCAGCTTGATCGGGGGTCAGAACACCGGGGAGCTGTTTTTT. It encodes CASSLIGGQNTGELFF.